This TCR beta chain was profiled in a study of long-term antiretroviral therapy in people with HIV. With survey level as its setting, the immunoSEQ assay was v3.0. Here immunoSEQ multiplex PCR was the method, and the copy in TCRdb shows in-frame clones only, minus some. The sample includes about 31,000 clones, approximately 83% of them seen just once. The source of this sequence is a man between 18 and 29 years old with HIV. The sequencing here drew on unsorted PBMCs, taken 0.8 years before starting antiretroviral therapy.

The DNA of the CDR3 is TGCAGTGCCCTACTAGCGGGCGAGCAGTACTTC. As protein: CSALLAGEQYF. The chain carries TRBV20-1 and TRBJ2-7; 9 nucleotides align to TRBD2. Trimming took 6 bases from V and 6 from J; bases not matched to a gene: 3. This CDR3 is 11 amino acids long. Germline V gene sequence: CDR1 DFQATT, CDR2 SNEGSKA (reference sequence).